This is a list of T cell receptor beta chains from one sample in a study of shared clonotypes between healthy human individuals. Measured with immunoSEQ multiplex PCR; TCRdb has only the in-frame clones, and not every one. The repertoire holds about 1 million clones, with 65% to 75% as singletons. Sequencing used memory CD4+ T cells sorted from blood. The source of these receptors is a man younger than 35 in good health. The CDR3 runs from the conserved cysteine through the conserved F or W. D genes are given only for firm matches. A clone size is listed for some rows: how often the clone was seen (once, few, many), or a class if it is expanded.

>TRBJ2-6|14|NA|TRBV7-9|NA
CASSLPSGANVLTF
TGTGCCAGCAGCCTACCCTCTGGGGCCAACGTCCTGACTTTC
>TRBJ1-2|10|NA|TRBV20-1|NA
CSVEHYGYTF
TGCAGTGTGGAACACTATGGCTACACCTTC
>TRBJ2-2|15|NA|TRBV4-3|NA
CASSLRAQNTGELFF
TGCGCCAGCAGCCTAAGGGCTCAGAACACCGGGGAGCTGTTTTTT
>TRBJ1-2|9|NA|TRBV20-1|once
CSASRTLTF
TGCAGTGCTAGCAGGACTTTAACCTTC
>TRBJ1-4|15|NA|TRBV5-4|NA
CASSPGQTTNEKLFF
TGTGCCAGCAGCCCGGGGCAAACAACTAATGAAAAACTGTTTTTT
>TRBJ1-6|13|TRBD1|TRBV6-4|few
CASSSRGNSPLHF
TGTGCCAGCAGCTCCAGGGGGAATTCACCCCTCCACTTT
>TRBJ1-1|13|NA|TRBV9|NA
CASSVWSNTEAFF
TGTGCCAGCAGCGTATGGTCGAACACTGAAGCTTTCTTT
>TRBJ2-7|14|NA|TRBV25-1|NA
CASSNIPSSYEQYF
TGTGCCAGCAGTAACATTCCTAGCTCCTACGAGCAGTACTTC
>TRBJ2-3|17|NA|TRBV4-3|NA
CASSHQWVGSGTDTQYF
TGCGCCAGCAGCCACCAATGGGTCGGGAGCGGGACAGATACGCAGTATTTT
>TRBJ2-6|17|TRBD2|TRBV7-2|NA
CASSVTSGATGANVLTF
TGTGCCAGCAGCGTAACTAGCGGGGCCACTGGGGCCAACGTCCTGACTTTC
>TRBJ1-3|12|NA|TRBV21-1|few
CASSNTENTIYF
TGTGCCAGCAGCAACACGGAGAACACCATATATTTT
>TRBJ2-2|17|TRBD2|TRBV5-1|NA
CASSLIPSGANTGELFF
TGCGCCAGCAGCTTGATCCCTAGCGGGGCGAACACCGGGGAGCTGTTTTTT
>TRBJ2-7|17|TRBD2|TRBV4-3|NA
CASSQVLAGALDVKQYF
TGCGCCAGCAGCCAAGTGCTAGCGGGAGCGCTCGACGTGAAGCAGTACTTC
>TRBJ2-5|15|NA|TRBV4-3|NA
CASSQDRGLTETQYF
TGCGCCAGCAGCCAAGATCGGGGTCTTACTGAGACCCAGTACTTC
>TRBJ1-4|13|NA|TRBV18|NA
CASSPRGNEKLFF
TGTGCCAGCTCACCACGGGGTAATGAAAAACTGTTTTTT
>TRBJ1-2|16|NA|TRBV28|NA
CASSFQTRTRDYGYTF
TGTGCCAGCAGTTTCCAGACAAGGACCCGAGACTATGGCTACACCTTC
>TRBJ2-3|16|TRBD2|TRBV4-1|NA
CASSQEWGGSTDTQYF
TGCGCCAGCAGCCAAGAGTGGGGGGGATCCACAGATACGCAGTATTTT
>TRBJ2-5|11|NA|TRBV15|NA
CATSDRKTQYF
TGTGCCACCAGCGACCGAAAGACCCAGTACTTC
>TRBJ1-1|12|NA|TRBV19|NA
CASSRTNTEAFF
TGTGCCAGTAGTAGAACCAACACTGAAGCTTTCTTT
>TRBJ1-2|16|NA|TRBV4-1|NA
CASSQDRLEANYGYTF
TGCGCCAGCAGCCAAGATCGTCTCGAAGCTAACTATGGCTACACCTTC
>TRBJ2-1|13|TRBD2|TRBV6-5|NA
CATRTSGTNEQFF
TGTGCCACCCGGACTAGCGGGACCAATGAGCAGTTCTTC
>TRBJ1-1|17|TRBD1|TRBV25-1|many
CASSETGGYSSNTEAFF
TGTGCCAGCAGTGAGACAGGGGGCTACTCCTCGAACACTGAAGCTTTCTTT
>TRBJ2-5|14|NA|TRBV19|NA
CASSRGLLQETQYF
TGTGCCAGTTCTCGAGGACTCCTACAAGAGACCCAGTACTTC
>TRBJ2-5|14|TRBD1|TRBV5-1|NA
CASSRDRAQETQYF
TGCGCCAGCAGCCGTGACAGGGCTCAAGAGACCCAGTACTTC
>TRBJ1-4|17|TRBD1|TRBV5-6|NA
CASSDTRGGKVNEKLFF
TGTGCCAGCAGCGATACCAGGGGGGGGAAGGTAAATGAAAAACTGTTTTTT
>TRBJ2-1|14|TRBD2|TRBV11-2|NA
CASSLTSGYNEQFF
TGTGCCAGCAGCTTAACTAGCGGTTACAATGAGCAGTTCTTC
>TRBJ2-3|15|TRBD2|TRBV7-9|NA
CASRSSGRGGDTQYF
TGTGCCAGCAGATCCAGCGGGAGGGGAGGAGATACGCAGTATTTT
>TRBJ1-5|15|NA|TRBV5-1|NA
CASSLDGRYNQPQHF
TGCGCCAGCAGCTTGGATGGACGGTACAATCAGCCCCAGCATTTT
>TRBJ1-1|13|NA|TRBV2|NA
CASREWMNTEAFF
TGTGCCAGCAGAGAGTGGATGAACACTGAAGCTTTCTTT
>TRBJ2-3|15|TRBD1|TRBV27|NA
CASSFDRGPSDTQYF
TGTGCCAGCAGTTTTGACAGGGGTCCGTCAGATACGCAGTATTTT
>TRBJ1-5|13|NA|TRBV11-1|NA
CASSLSTDQPQHF
TGTGCCAGCAGCTTAAGCACTGATCAGCCCCAGCATTTT
>TRBJ1-2|15|TRBD1|TRBV7-6|NA
CASSPGGQGKYGYTF
TGTGCCAGCAGCCCAGGGGGCCAGGGGAAGTATGGCTACACCTTC
>TRBJ2-7|13|NA|TRBV5-6|NA
CASNQRYRYEQYF
TGTGCCAGCAATCAAAGGTACAGGTACGAGCAGTACTTC
>TRBJ2-6|15|TRBD1|TRBV27|NA
CASRGDSSGANVLTF
TGTGCCAGCAGGGGGGACAGCTCTGGGGCCAACGTCCTGACTTTC
>TRBJ2-7|15|NA|TRBV7-6|NA
CASSPNVQGSYEQYF
TGTGCCAGCAGCCCAAACGTACAGGGCTCCTACGAGCAGTACTTC
>TRBJ2-5|14|NA|TRBV30|NA
CAWGLGLRGETQYF
TGTGCCTGGGGGCTAGGTTTGAGGGGAGAGACCCAGTACTTC
>TRBJ2-1|13|NA|TRBV7-8|NA
CASSQISYNEQFF
TGTGCCAGCAGCCAAATTTCCTACAATGAGCAGTTCTTC
>TRBJ2-2|12|NA|TRBV6-1|NA
CASRRNTGELFF
TGTGCCAGCAGACGAAACACCGGGGAGCTGTTTTTT
>TRBJ2-3|11|NA|TRBV5-7|NA
CASSWVLGVYF
TGTGCCAGCAGCTGGGTTCTGGGGGTGTATTTT
>TRBJ1-6|15|NA|TRBV6-5|NA
CASTNWGGRNSPLHF
TGTGCCAGCACCAACTGGGGGGGGAGGAATTCACCCCTCCACTTT
>TRBJ1-2|11|NA|TRBV6-5|NA
CASRSVGGYTF
TGTGCCAGCAGATCCGTAGGTGGCTACACCTTC
>TRBJ2-3|16|TRBD2|TRBV7-9|NA
CASSYRLAGDTDTQYF
TGTGCCAGCAGTTACAGACTAGCGGGAGACACAGATACGCAGTATTTT
>TRBJ2-5|14|NA|TRBV10-3|NA
CAISESGRGETQYF
TGTGCCATCAGTGAGTCCGGGAGAGGAGAGACCCAGTACTTC
>TRBJ1-2|12|NA|TRBV7-2|NA
CASSSLGYGYTF
TGTGCCAGCAGCTCCCTGGGCTATGGCTACACCTTC
>TRBJ2-7|17|TRBD2|TRBV13|NA
CASSRPLGLAESYEQYF
TGTGCCAGCAGCAGACCCCTGGGACTAGCGGAGTCCTACGAGCAGTACTTC
>TRBJ1-2|15|NA|TRBV18|NA
CASSPVGRGSDGYTF
TGTGCCAGCTCACCAGTAGGACGGGGGTCCGACGGCTACACCTTC
>TRBJ2-3|16|NA|TRBV5-6|once
CASSLALGGSTDTQYF
TGTGCCAGCAGCTTGGCCCTTGGGGGGAGCACAGATACGCAGTATTTT
>TRBJ1-6|15|TRBD1|TRBV5-1|NA
CASSVGDSPNSPLHF
TGCGCCAGCAGCGTAGGGGACAGTCCTAATTCACCCCTCCACTTT
>TRBJ1-2|12|NA|TRBV5-6|NA
CASSTGTFGYTF
TGTGCCAGCAGCACCGGGACCTTTGGCTACACCTTC